These 32 T cell receptor beta chains share one sample of origin, sequenced in a study of post-analysis software for immune sequencing data. The authors incorporated unique molecular identifiers into the TCR beta cDNA libraries. Each CDR3 protein is one row after TCRdb ran MiXCR on the PCR reads. The table includes about 160,000 distinct CDR3 sequences, around 36% detected once. The sequences come from blood, collected after autologous hematopoietic stem cell transplantation. Receptors originate from a girl aged 10-17 years with multiple sclerosis.

This clonotype was seen only a few times. The chain recombines TRBV20-1 with TRBJ2-7, with 7 bases aligning to TRBD2. This CDR3 contains 14 residues. V dropped 5 bases and J dropped 0; count of bases not matched to a gene: 7. From germline, CDR1 is DFQATT and CDR2 SNEGSKA (reference sequence). The CDR3 DNA is TGCAGTGCTTCTAATAGCGGGCACTCCTACGAGCAGTACTTC. Translation: CSASNSGHSYEQYF.

This clonotype showed up just a few times. The rearrangement uses TRBV7-9 and TRBJ2-7; D perhaps matches TRBD1 (5 bases). CDR3 length: 16 amino acids. Germline CDR1 SEHNR, CDR2 FQNEAQ (reference sequence). Trimming took 1 base from V and 1 from J, leaving 14 bases between them. The CDR3 DNA reads as TGTGCCAGCAGCTTAGTTGCCAGGGAAGGGTCCTACGAGCAGTACTTC. It codes for CASSLVAREGSYEQYF.

A few counts support this clonotype. The V call is TRBV7-9, the J call TRBJ2-4; D assignment may be TRBD1 or TRBD2 (7 bases each). Trimming removed 4 bases from V and 2 bases from J, with 27 bases in between. CDR3 length equals 20 residues. Germline-derived CDR1 and CDR2 are SEHNR and FQNEAQ (reference sequence). The CDR3 DNA reads TGTGCCAGCAGCTCCCGCCCGTCAGAGACAGGGAGCGGGACCAAAAACATTCAGTACTTC. The encoded protein is CASSSRPSETGSGTKNIQYF.

To note about this clonotype: The junction and the germline gene differ at one end; a read error may be behind it. This chain links TRBV12-3 or TRBV12-4 with TRBJ1-2; 7 bases fit TRBD1. The CDR3 runs 13 residues. CDR3 in DNA: TGTACCAGCACCAGGGGGGCTCCAAATGGCTACACCTTC. Encoded protein: CTSTRGAPNGYTF.

This clonotype has ten or more counts. The V and J genes are TRBV20-1 and TRBJ2-1; TRBD2 is a possible D gene (5 bases). This CDR3 has 13 residues. V lost 6 bases to trimming and J lost 1 base, with 10 bases between them. Germline values: CDR1 DFQATT, CDR2 SNEGSKA (reference sequence). The CDR3 spells CSAPRGSYNEQFF. CDR3 coding DNA: TGCAGTGCCCCCCGAGGGTCCTACAATGAGCAGTTCTTC.

This clonotype was counted only a few times. The chain recombines TRBV9 with TRBJ2-1, with 7 nucleotides matching TRBD2. The germline V gene has CDR1 SGDLS and CDR2 YYNGEE. The CDR3 covers 16 residues. Trimming cost V 0 bases and J 3 bases; bases outside gene matches: 6. The CDR3 DNA reads as TGTGCCAGCAGCGTAGCACCTAGCGGAGTCTACAATGAGCAGTTCTTC. This codes for CASSVAPSGVYNEQFF.

This clonotype came up a few times. The chain links TRBV14 to TRBJ2-3; D gene unclear. Trimming took off 4 bases at V and 0 bases at J, with 8 bases between the two ends. The CDR3 has 14 residues. Germline CDR1 and CDR2: SGHDN and FVKESK. CDR3 in amino acids: CASSLPLSTDTQYF. CDR3 DNA sequence: TGTGCCAGCAGCCTTCCACTGAGCACAGATACGCAGTATTTT. Filled out from reference TRBV14 and TRBJ2-3, the complete variable domain reads EAGVTQFPSHSVIEKGQTVTLRCDPISGHDNLYWYRRVMGKEIKFLLHFVKESKQDESGMPNNRFLAERTGGTYSTLKVQPAELEDSGVYFCASSLPLSTDTQYFGPGTRLTVL.

This clonotype was seen more than once but under ten times. This chain links TRBV7-2 with TRBJ2-4, with D possibly TRBD2 on 6 matching bases. The ends were cut back, 5 bases at V and 3 bases at J, with 14 bases in the middle. This CDR3 has 15 amino acids. CDR1 SGHTA and CDR2 FQGNSA come from the germline V gene. The CDR3 loop is CASSLPRRGKNIQYF. The CDR3 region has the DNA TGTGCCAGCAGCCTACCCCGGAGGGGCAAAAACATTCAGTACTTC.

This clonotype was found a few times. The chain has TRBV9 and TRBJ2-1; D may be TRBD2 (6 bases). The CDR3 has 20 residues. The V and J ends lost 0 bases and 0 bases respectively, with 22 bases between them. Germline-derived CDR1 and CDR2 are SGDLS and YYNGEE. CDR3 in amino acids: CASSVARIPREMGSYNEQFF. The CDR3 DNA is TGTGCCAGCAGCGTAGCCCGTATCCCCCGGGAGATGGGCTCCTACAATGAGCAGTTCTTC.

The CDR3 loop reads CASSVAAGDWGTQYF. The CDR3 nucleotides read TGTGCCAGCAGCGTAGCAGCGGGAGATTGGGGGACCCAGTACTTC. V is TRBV9 and J is TRBJ2-7, with 8 bases that match TRBD2. Judging by the DNA end, TRBJ2-5 fits better; the J call may be wrong. CDR1 is SGDLS, CDR2 YYNGEE, per germline. The CDR3 is 15 amino acids.

This clonotype was observed a few times. The chain has TRBV20-1 and TRBJ2-1; no reliable D call. The V gene's germline CDR1 is DFQATT and CDR2 SNEGSKA (reference sequence). V lost 3 bases and J lost 6, with 6 bases in between. The CDR3 loop spans 11 amino acids. This CDR3 reads CSASFVNEQFF. DNA for the CDR3: TGCAGTGCTAGTTTCGTCAATGAGCAGTTCTTC.

The rearrangement joins TRBV15 to TRBJ2-6; a weak D match, TRBD2 (6 bases). CDR1 is LNHNV, CDR2 YYDKDF, per germline (reference sequence). CDR3 length: 15 residues. V lost 3 bases to trimming and J lost 1 base, with 7 bases between them. The CDR3 sequence: CATSRTSSGANVLTF. The DNA for the CDR3 is TGTGCCACCAGCAGGACTAGTTCTGGGGCCAACGTCCTGACTTTC.

The V call is TRBV20-1, the J call TRBJ2-4; D remains ambiguous. Germline V gene data show CDR1 as DFQATT and CDR2 as SNEGSKA (reference sequence). V was cut by 3 bases and J by 1 base, with 4 bases left in between. There are 12 residues in the CDR3. The chain's CDR3 is CSASRAKNIQYF. The DNA for the CDR3 is TGCAGTGCTAGTAGGGCCAAAAACATTCAGTACTTC.

This rearrangement joins TRBV6-5 to TRBJ2-4; 7 positions agree with TRBD1. The germline V gene has CDR1 MNHEY and CDR2 SVGAGI. The trim removed 0 bases at V and 4 bases at J, leaving 3 bases unmatched. The CDR3 extends over 15 amino acids. The CDR3 sequence: CASSYSIQGKNIQYF. Written as DNA, the CDR3 is TGTGCCAGCAGTTACTCGATACAGGGGAAAAACATTCAGTACTTC.

This clonotype has at least ten counts. The chain combines TRBV5-1 with TRBJ2-3, with 10 bases matching TRBD2. Germline V gives CDR1 SGHRS, CDR2 YFSETQ. After removal of 4 bases from V and 0 bases from J, the junction contained 11 bases not matched to a gene. The CDR3 spans 18 residues. DNA for the CDR3: TGCGCCAGCAGCACCGGACTAGCGGACTTATTTAGCACAGATACGCAGTATTTT. It translates to CASSTGLADLFSTDTQYF.

This clonotype has a handful of counts. The CDR3 protein is CATRGTGRNTEAFF. For the CDR3, the DNA is TGTGCCACCCGTGGCACAGGGAGAAACACTGAAGCTTTCTTT. The chain is built from TRBV10-3 and TRBJ1-1; perhaps TRBD1 as D (6 bases). The CDR3 covers 14 residues. V dropped 10 bases and J dropped 2 bases, with 17 bases sitting between them. Germline V lookup: CDR1 ENHRY, CDR2 SYGVKD.

The chain employs TRBV12-3 or TRBV12-4 and TRBJ2-3, with 11 bases matching TRBD1. The V and J ends lost 6 bases and 3 bases, in that order; junction bases with no gene match: 17. The CDR3 loop spans 19 amino acids. The DNA of the CDR3 is TGTGCCAGCAGCTTAAGGCCCGGGGGGGGACAGGGGGTGACAGATACGCAGTATTTT. Translated, it gives CASSLRPGGGQGVTDTQYF.

CDR3 sequence (DNA): TGTGCCAGCAGTCGGAGGCAGCACAATGAGCAGTTCTTC. This sequence encodes CASSRRQHNEQFF. The J gene is TRBJ2-1, the V gene TRBV6-5; possible D gene TRBD2, 5 bases. Trimming shortened V by 5 bases and J by 5 bases, and 10 bases separated the two germline ends. Germline assignment: CDR1 MNHEY and CDR2 SVGAGI. The CDR3 totals 13 residues.

In this sample, this clonotype turned up a few times. The chain combines TRBV2 with TRBJ2-7; D unclear. The ends were cut back, 9 bases at V and 2 bases at J, with 20 bases in the middle. The germline CDR1 and CDR2 sequences are SNHLY and FYNNEI. The CDR3 sequence is 15 residues long. CDR3 in amino acids: CASSSAAAKPYEQYF. The DNA for the CDR3 is TGTGCCAGTTCCTCCGCGGCAGCCAAACCCTACGAGCAGTACTTC.

This chain connects TRBV10-3 to TRBJ1-2; 12 nucleotides align to TRBD1. The V segment lost 9 bases and the J segment 7 bases; nucleotides outside the gene matches: 6. This CDR3 is built from 13 residues. The germline V gene has CDR1 ENHRY and CDR2 SYGVKD. Here the CDR3 reads CAISGTGGFGYTF. CDR3 in DNA: TGTGCCATATCCGGGACAGGGGGCTTTGGCTACACCTTC.

This sequence joins TRBV24-1 and TRBJ2-2; 7 positions match TRBD1. This CDR3 comprises 14 residues. Germline V gene data show CDR1 as KGHDR and CDR2 as SFDVKD. Germline trimming cut 10 bases from V and 5 bases from J; bases unmatched to any gene: 9. CDR3 coding DNA: TGTGCCACGGTAGACAGGGAGAGAACCGGGGAGCTGTTTTTT. Encoded protein: CATVDRERTGELFF.

This sequence joins TRBV12-3 or TRBV12-4 and TRBJ2-7, with D perhaps matching TRBD1 or TRBD2 (5 bases each). V gave up 2 bases and J gave up 4 bases, with 21 bases separating them. There are 17 residues in the CDR3. As DNA, the CDR3 is TGTGCCAGCAGTTTAAGGGGAGCGGTGCCCACCGCTTACGAGCAGTACTTC. As protein: CASSLRGAVPTAYEQYF.

The chain combines TRBV9 with TRBJ1-1; D unresolved. The CDR3 covers 13 residues. V lost 1 base to trimming and J lost 1 base, with 5 bases between them. Germline CDR1 reads SGDLS; CDR2 reads YYNGEE. CDR3 in amino acids: CASSVSSNTEAFF. The CDR3 region has the DNA TGTGCCAGCAGCGTATCGTCGAACACTGAAGCTTTCTTT.

Concerning this clonotype: Since a much larger clone is just one base distant, this may be a read error. This chain links TRBV20-1 with TRBJ2-3, with D perhaps matching TRBD1 or TRBD2 (5 bases each). The CDR3 runs to 15 residues. Germline-derived CDR1 and CDR2 are DFQATT and SNEGSKA (reference sequence). Trimming pared 0 bases from V and 4 bases from J, leaving 14 bases between. The CDR3 loop is CSARDQGRSADTQYF. CDR3 nucleotides: TGCAGTGCTAGAGATCAGGGACGGAGCGCAGATACGCAGTATTTT.

This clonotype was counted many times. The V and J genes are TRBV10-3 and TRBJ2-3, with 12 bases fitting TRBD2. V gave up 4 bases and J gave up 4 bases; unmatched junction bases: 0. CDR1 and CDR2 (germline): ENHRY, SYGVKD. The CDR3 totals 14 residues. The CDR3 nucleotides read TGTGCCATCAGTGGGACTAGCGGGGCAGATACGCAGTATTTT. Its translation: CAISGTSGADTQYF.

This clonotype was found a few times. The gene calls are TRBV9 and TRBJ2-3, with D perhaps TRBD1 (5 bases). With 5 bases removed from V and 7 bases from J, the gap between germline ends came to 11 bases. From germline, CDR1 is SGDLS and CDR2 YYNGEE. The CDR3 runs to 12 residues. The CDR3 nucleotides read TGTGCCAGCAGTGGGGCCTCCAATACGCAGTATTTT. As protein: CASSGASNTQYF. The variable domain in full, completed from reference TRBV9 and TRBJ2-3, reads DSGVTQTPKHLITATGQRVTLRCSPRSGDLSVYWYQQSLDQGLQFLIQYYNGEERAKGNILERFSAQQFPDLHSELNLSSLELGDSALYFCASSGASNTQYFGPGTRLTVL.

This clonotype was counted only a few times. This rearrangement joins TRBV28 to TRBJ2-3; D is possibly TRBD1 (5 bases). Germline V gives CDR1 MDHEN, CDR2 SYDVKM. This CDR3 region has 14 residues. V was trimmed by 5 bases and J by 2 bases, leaving 11 bases between them. In DNA form, the CDR3 reads TGTGCCAGCAGTACCCCGACAGTCACAGATACGCAGTATTTT. Translated, it gives CASSTPTVTDTQYF.

This clonotype was detected a few times. The rearrangement joins TRBV27 to TRBJ1-5; TRBD1 matches at 11 bases. Looked up from germline, CDR1 is MNHEY and CDR2 is SMNVEV (reference sequence). This CDR3 has 15 residues. Trimming took 4 bases from V and 6 from J; bases not matched to a gene: 5. CDR3 in amino acids: CASSSGQGVGQPQHF. CDR3 bases: TGTGCCAGCAGTTCGGGACAGGGGGTGGGTCAGCCCCAGCATTTT.

Comment on this clonotype: Compared with germline, one end of the junction differs, possibly owing to a read error. This sequence joins TRBV7-9 and TRBJ1-2, with D possibly TRBD1 on 5 matching bases. This CDR3 contains 15 residues. CDR1 SEHNR and CDR2 FQNEAQ come from the germline V gene (reference sequence). CDR3 coding DNA: TGTGCCGGCAGCAACGCCGGATCAGGGATGGGTGGCTACACCTTC. Its protein is CAGSNAGSGMGGYTF.

The chain joins TRBV29-1 to TRBJ2-7; 7 nucleotides agree with TRBD1. Looked up from germline, CDR1 is SQVTM and CDR2 is ANQGSEA. V trimming: 6 bases; J trimming: 4 bases; junction bases outside the gene matches: 6. The CDR3 consists of 12 residues. CDR3 in amino acids: CSVAPQGYEQYF. CDR3 nucleotide sequence: TGCAGCGTAGCCCCACAGGGGTACGAGCAGTACTTC.

This clonotype occurred a few times. V is TRBV5-1 and J is TRBJ2-1, with TRBD2 matching 8 bases. In germline, CDR1 is SGHRS, CDR2 YFSETQ. Trimming took 4 bases from V and 6 from J; bases not matched to a gene: 12. This CDR3 contains 16 residues. The DNA of the CDR3 is TGCGCCAGCAGCCATCCCCCGGGACTAGGACCCAATGAGCAGTTCTTC. It translates to CASSHPPGLGPNEQFF.

The chain combines TRBV28 with TRBJ2-3, with 7 bases lining up with TRBD1. CDR3 length: 15 residues. Germline-derived CDR1 and CDR2 are MDHEN and SYDVKM. V was pared by 5 bases and J by 1 base, with 6 bases of the junction left unmatched. CDR3 sequence reads: CASSGQAIGTDTQYF. CDR3 coding DNA: TGTGCCAGCAGTGGACAGGCTATAGGCACAGATACGCAGTATTTT.